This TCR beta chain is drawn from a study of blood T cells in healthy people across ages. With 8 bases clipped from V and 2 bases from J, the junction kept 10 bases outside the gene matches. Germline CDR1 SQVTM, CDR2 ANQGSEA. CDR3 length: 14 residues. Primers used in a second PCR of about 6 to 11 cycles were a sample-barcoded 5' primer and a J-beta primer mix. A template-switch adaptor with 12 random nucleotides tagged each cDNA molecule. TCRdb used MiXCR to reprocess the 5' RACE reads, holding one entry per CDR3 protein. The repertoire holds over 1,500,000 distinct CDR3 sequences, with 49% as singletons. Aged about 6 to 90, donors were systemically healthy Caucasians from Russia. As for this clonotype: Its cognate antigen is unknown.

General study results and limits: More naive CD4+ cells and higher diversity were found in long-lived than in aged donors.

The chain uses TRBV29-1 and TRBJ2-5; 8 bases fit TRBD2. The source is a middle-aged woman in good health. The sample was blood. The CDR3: CSPRLGGGQETQYF. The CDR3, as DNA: TGCAGCCCTCGCCTCGGGGGGGGGCAAGAGACCCAGTACTTC.